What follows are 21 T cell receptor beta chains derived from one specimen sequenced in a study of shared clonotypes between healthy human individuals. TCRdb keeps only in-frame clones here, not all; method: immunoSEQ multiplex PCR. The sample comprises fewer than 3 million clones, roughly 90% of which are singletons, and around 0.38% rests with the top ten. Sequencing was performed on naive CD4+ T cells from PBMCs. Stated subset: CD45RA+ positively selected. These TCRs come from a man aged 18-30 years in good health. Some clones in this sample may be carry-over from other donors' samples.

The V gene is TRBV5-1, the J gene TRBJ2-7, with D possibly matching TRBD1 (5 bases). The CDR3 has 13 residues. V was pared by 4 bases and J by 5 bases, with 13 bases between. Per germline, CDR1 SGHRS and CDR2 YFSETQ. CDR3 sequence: CASSTDMWNEQYF. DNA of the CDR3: TGCGCCAGCAGCACGGACATGTGGAACGAGCAGTACTTC.

CDR3 region: CASSRGELFYEQYF. In DNA form, the CDR3 reads TGTGCCAGCAGCCGCGGGGAACTGTTTTACGAGCAGTACTTC. The V call is TRBV7-9, the J call TRBJ2-7; tentatively, D is TRBD2 (6 bases). The V gene's germline CDR1 is SEHNR and CDR2 FQNEAQ (reference sequence). V lost 5 bases to trimming and J lost 4 bases, with 15 bases between them. This CDR3 has 14 amino acids.

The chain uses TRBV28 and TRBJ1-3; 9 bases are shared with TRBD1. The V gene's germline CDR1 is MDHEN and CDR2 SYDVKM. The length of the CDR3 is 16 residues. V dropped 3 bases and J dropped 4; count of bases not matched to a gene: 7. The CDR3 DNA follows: TGTGCCAGCAGTTTGCCGGGACAGGGAAACGGAAACACCATATATTTT. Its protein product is CASSLPGQGNGNTIYF.

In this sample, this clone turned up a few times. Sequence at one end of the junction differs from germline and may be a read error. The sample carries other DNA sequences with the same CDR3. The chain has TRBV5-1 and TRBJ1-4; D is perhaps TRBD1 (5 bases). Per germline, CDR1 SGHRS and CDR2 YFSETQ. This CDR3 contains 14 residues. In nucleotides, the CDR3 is TGCGCCAGCAGTTTGGACCGGGGGAATGAAAAACTGTTTTTT. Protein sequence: CASSLDRGNEKLFF.

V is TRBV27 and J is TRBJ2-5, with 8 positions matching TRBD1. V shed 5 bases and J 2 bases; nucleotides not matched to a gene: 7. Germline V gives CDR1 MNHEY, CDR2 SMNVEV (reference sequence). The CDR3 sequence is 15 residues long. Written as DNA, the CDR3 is TGTGCCAGCAGTCCCCTCGGGACAGGACAAGAGACCCAGTACTTC. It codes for CASSPLGTGQETQYF.

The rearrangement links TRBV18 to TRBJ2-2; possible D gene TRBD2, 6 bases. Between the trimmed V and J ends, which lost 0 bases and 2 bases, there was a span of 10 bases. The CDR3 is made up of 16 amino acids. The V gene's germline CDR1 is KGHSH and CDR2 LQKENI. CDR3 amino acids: CASSPPSTRNTGELFF. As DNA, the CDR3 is TGTGCCAGCTCACCACCATCGACTAGAAACACCGGGGAGCTGTTTTTT. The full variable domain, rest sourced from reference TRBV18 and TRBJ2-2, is NAGVMQNPRHLVRRRGQEARLRCSPMKGHSHVYWYRQLPEEGLKFMVYLQKENIIDESGMPKERFSAEFPKEGPSILRIQQVVRGDSAAYFCASSPPSTRNTGELFFGEGSRLTVL.

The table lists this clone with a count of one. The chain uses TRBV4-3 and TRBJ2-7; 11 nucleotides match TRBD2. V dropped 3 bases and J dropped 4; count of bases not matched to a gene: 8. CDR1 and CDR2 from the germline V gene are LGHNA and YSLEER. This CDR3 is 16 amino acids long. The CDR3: CASSHQLAGDLYEQYF. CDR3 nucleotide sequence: TGCGCCAGCAGCCACCAACTAGCGGGAGACTTATACGAGCAGTACTTC.

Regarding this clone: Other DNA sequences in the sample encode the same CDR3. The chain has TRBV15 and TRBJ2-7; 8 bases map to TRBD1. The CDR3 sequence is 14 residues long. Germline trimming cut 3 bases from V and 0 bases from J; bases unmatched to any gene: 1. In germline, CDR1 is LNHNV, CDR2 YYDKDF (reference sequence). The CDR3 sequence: CATSRGTGSYEQYF. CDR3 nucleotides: TGTGCCACCAGCAGGGGGACAGGCTCCTACGAGCAGTACTTC.

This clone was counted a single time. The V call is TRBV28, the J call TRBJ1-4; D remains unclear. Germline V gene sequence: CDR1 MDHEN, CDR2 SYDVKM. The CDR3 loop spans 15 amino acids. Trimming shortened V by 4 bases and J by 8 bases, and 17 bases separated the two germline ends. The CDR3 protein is CASSSPGSRREKLFF. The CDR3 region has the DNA TGTGCCAGCAGTTCTCCGGGCTCTCGGCGCGAAAAACTGTTTTTT.

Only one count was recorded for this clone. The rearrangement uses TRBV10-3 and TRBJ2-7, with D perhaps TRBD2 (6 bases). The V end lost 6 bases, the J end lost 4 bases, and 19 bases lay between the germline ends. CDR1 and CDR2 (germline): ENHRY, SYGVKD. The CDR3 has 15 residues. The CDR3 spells CAIREGLDAFYEQYF. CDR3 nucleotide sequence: TGTGCCATCAGGGAGGGGCTAGACGCTTTTTACGAGCAGTACTTC.

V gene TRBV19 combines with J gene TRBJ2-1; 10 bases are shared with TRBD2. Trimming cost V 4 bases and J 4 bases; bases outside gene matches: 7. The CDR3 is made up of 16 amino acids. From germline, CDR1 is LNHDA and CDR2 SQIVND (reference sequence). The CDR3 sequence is CASSSRTSGAYNEQFF. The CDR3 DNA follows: TGTGCCAGTAGTAGCCGTACTAGCGGGGCTTACAATGAGCAGTTCTTC.

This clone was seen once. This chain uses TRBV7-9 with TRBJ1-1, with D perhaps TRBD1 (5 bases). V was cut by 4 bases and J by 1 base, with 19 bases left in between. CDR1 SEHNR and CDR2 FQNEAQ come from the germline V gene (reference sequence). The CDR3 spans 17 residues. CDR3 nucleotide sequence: TGTGCCAGCAGCTCATCATGGGGGGTCGCTCGGAACACTGAAGCTTTCTTT. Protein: CASSSSWGVARNTEAFF.

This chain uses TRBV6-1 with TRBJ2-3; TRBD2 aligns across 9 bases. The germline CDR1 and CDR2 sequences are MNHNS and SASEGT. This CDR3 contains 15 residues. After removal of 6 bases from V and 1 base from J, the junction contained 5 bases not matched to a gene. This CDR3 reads CASRHVAGGTDTQYF. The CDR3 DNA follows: TGTGCCAGCAGGCACGTAGCGGGAGGCACAGATACGCAGTATTTT.

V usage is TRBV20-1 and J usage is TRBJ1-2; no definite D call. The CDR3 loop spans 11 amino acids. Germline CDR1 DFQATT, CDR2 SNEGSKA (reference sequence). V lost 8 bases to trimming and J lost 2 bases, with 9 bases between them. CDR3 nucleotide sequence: TGCAGTCCTGTGGAAAACTATGGCTACACCTTC. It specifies CSPVENYGYTF.

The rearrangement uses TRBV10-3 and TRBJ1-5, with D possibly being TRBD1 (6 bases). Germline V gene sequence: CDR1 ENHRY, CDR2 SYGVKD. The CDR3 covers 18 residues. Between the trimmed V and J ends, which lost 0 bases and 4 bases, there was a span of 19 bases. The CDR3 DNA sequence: TGTGCCATCAGTGAGTCCCCCTCTAGAAACAGGGTTAATCAGCCCCAGCATTTT. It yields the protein CAISESPSRNRVNQPQHF.

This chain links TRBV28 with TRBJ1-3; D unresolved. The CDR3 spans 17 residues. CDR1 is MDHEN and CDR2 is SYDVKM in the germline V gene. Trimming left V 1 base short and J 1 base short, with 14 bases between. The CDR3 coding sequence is TGTGCCAGCAGTTTATTGGCCGGAGGAGGGTCTGGAAACACCATATATTTT. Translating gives CASSLLAGGGSGNTIYF. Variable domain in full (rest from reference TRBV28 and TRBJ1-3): DVKVTQSSRYLVKRTGEKVFLECVQDMDHENMFWYRQDPGLGLRLIYFSYDVKMKEKGDIPEGYSVSREKKERFSLILESASTNQTSMYLCASSLLAGGGSGNTIYFGEGSWLTVV.

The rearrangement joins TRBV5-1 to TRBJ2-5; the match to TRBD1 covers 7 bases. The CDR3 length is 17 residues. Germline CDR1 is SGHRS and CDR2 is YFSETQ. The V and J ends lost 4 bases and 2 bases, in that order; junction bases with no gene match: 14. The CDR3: CASSPTDREWYQETQYF. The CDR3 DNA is TGCGCCAGCAGCCCAACCGACAGGGAATGGTATCAAGAGACCCAGTACTTC.

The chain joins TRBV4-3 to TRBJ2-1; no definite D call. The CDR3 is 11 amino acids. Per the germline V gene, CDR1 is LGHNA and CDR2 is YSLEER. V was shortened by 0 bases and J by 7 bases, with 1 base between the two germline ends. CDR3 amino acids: CASSQENEQFF. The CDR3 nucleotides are TGCGCCAGCAGCCAAGAAAATGAGCAGTTCTTC.

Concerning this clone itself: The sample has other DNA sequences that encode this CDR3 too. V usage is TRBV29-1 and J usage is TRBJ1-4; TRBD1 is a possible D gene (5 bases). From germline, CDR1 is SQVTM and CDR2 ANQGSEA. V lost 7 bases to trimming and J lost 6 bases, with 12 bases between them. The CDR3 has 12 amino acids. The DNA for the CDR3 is TGCAGCGCCGCGGGGGGGGATGAAAAACTGTTTTTT. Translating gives CSAAGGDEKLFF.

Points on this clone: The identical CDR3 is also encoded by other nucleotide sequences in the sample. CDR3 loop: CASSLVGGSYEQYF. CDR3 coding DNA: TGTGCCAGCAGCTTGGTCGGCGGGAGTTACGAGCAGTACTTC. The chain links TRBV5-4 to TRBJ2-7, with 7 positions matching TRBD2. This CDR3 region has 14 residues. V shed 0 bases, J shed 4 bases, and the junction held 4 bases outside the gene matches. In germline, CDR1 is SGHNT, CDR2 YYREEE (reference sequence).

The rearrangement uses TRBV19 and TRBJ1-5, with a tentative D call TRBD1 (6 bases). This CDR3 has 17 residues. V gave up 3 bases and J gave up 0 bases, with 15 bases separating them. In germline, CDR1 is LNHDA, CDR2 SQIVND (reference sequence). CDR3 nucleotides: TGTGCCAGTAGTATTAGGGGGACATATTATAGCAATCAGCCCCAGCATTTT. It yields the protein CASSIRGTYYSNQPQHF.